This section outlines one T cell receptor (beta chain) sequence together with its context. Its specificity is not known. PCR primers comprised 60 Vbeta and 13 Jbeta primers. The data were produced by immunoSEQ multiplex PCR, yet TCRdb's version contains in-frame clones alone and is incomplete. The repertoire holds some 54,000 clones, with more than 75% as singletons. This sample is part of a study of cytomegalovirus exposure and HLA in healthy donors. Study-level findings and limits: An apparent linkage of common viral pathogens to several of the most significant clusters emerged in a later analysis. Later analysis identified a missense DCLRE1C variant that was linked to TCR beta V- and J-gene trimming.

The clonotype comes from a male donor in good health and CMV-seronegative. The sequenced material came from PBMCs.

The CDR3 DNA follows: TGTGCCAGCAGCCCTCCGACAGGGCATGGCACAGATACGCAGTATTTT. Translated: CASSPPTGHGTDTQYF. The V and J genes are TRBV7-9 and TRBJ2-3, with TRBD1 matching over 7 bases. Germline trimming cut 5 bases from V and 1 base from J; bases unmatched to any gene: 9. Germline CDR1 and CDR2: SEHNR and FQNEAQ (reference sequence). The CDR3 has 16 residues.